This TCR beta chain was identified in a study of T cell changes during pregnancy in multiple sclerosis. Sequencing was performed with immunoSEQ multiplex PCR; in TCRdb, only in-frame clones are kept and a portion is missing. There are 30,000 or so clones in the sample; 70% to 90% occur only once, and approximately 0.76% lies in the top ten. The CDR3 runs to 13 residues. V lost 6 bases and J 1 base, leaving 4 bases between the germline ends. CDR1 MNHNS and CDR2 SASEGT come from the germline V gene. The V gene is TRBV6-1, the J gene TRBJ2-6; D unclear. This sequence originates from a female donor in good health, enrolled as a control in a pregnancy study. Source: CD4+ T cells from peripheral blood mononuclear cells, taken in the first trimester of pregnancy. The CDR3 sequence: CASRASGANVLTF. The CDR3 DNA is TGTGCCAGCAGGGCTTCTGGGGCCAACGTCCTGACTTTC.